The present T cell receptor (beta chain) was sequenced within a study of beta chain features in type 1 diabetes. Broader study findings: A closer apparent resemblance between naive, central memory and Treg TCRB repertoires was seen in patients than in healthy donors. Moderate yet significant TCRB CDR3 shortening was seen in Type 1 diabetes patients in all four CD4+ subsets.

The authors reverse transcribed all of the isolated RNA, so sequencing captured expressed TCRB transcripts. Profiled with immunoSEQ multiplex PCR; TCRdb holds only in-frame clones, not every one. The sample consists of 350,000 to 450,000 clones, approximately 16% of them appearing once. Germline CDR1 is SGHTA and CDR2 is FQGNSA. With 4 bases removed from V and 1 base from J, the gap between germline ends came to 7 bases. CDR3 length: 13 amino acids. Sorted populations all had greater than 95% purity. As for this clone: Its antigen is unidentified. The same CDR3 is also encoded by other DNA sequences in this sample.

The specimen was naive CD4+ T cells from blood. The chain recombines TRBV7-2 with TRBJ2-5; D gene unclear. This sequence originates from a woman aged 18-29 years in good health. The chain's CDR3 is CASSSGPQETQYF. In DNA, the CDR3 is TGTGCCAGCAGCTCAGGTCCCCAAGAGACCCAGTACTTC.